These 25 T cell receptor beta chains were all obtained from the same sample, sequenced in a study of blood T cell repertoires in COVID-19. The method was immunoSEQ multiplex PCR; TCRdb's version includes in-frame clones alone and lacks a portion of them. The repertoire holds fewer than 500,000 clones, with approximately 87% as singletons. Sequenced input: PBMCs or T cells enriched from blood (not recorded which). The receptors come from a woman in her 30s with acute COVID-19.

The V and J genes are TRBV11-1 and TRBJ1-2; 7 positions match TRBD1. V gave up 3 bases and J gave up 7 bases; unmatched junction bases: 5. CDR3 size: 13 residues. The V gene's germline CDR1 is SGHAT and CDR2 FQDESV (reference sequence). CDR3 residues: CASSFPDRVGYTF. In nucleotides, the CDR3 is TGTGCCAGCAGCTTCCCCGACAGGGTTGGCTACACCTTC.

This rearrangement joins TRBV28 to TRBJ1-3; unclear D gene. The germline gives CDR1 MDHEN, CDR2 SYDVKM. Trimming stripped 5 bases from V and 4 bases from J, with 9 bases between. The CDR3 sequence is 13 residues long. As DNA, the CDR3 is TGTGCCAGCAGTCTCCAGGTCGGAAACACCATATATTTT. Translated: CASSLQVGNTIYF.

J is TRBJ2-2 and V is TRBV28; tentative D call: TRBD2 (7 bases). Trimming removed 5 bases from V and 6 bases from J, with 19 bases in between. Looked up from germline, CDR1 is MDHEN and CDR2 is SYDVKM. This CDR3 contains 16 residues. The DNA for the CDR3 is TGTGCCAGCAGTACCAGGGGCGGGGGTGAGCCCGGGGAGCTGTTTTTT. This gives the protein CASSTRGGGEPGELFF.

The chain is built from TRBV11-3 and TRBJ2-3; no firm D call. CDR1 SGHNT and CDR2 YENEEA come from the germline V gene. The CDR3 loop spans 13 amino acids. Trimming shortened V by 3 bases and J by 5 bases, and 9 bases separated the two germline ends. DNA for the CDR3: TGTGCCAGCAGCTTCCTTGGCGGAGATACGCAGTATTTT. As protein: CASSFLGGDTQYF.

In DNA, the CDR3 is TGCGCCAGCAGCTTGGTCCCCGGGACAGATACGCAGTATTTT. Protein sequence: CASSLVPGTDTQYF. The chain joins TRBV5-1 to TRBJ2-3, with D unclear. The CDR3 spans 14 residues. Germline V lookup: CDR1 SGHRS, CDR2 YFSETQ. Trimming pared 0 bases from V and 3 bases from J, leaving 8 bases between.

CDR3 amino acids: CASSPPGVREKLFF. CDR3 DNA: TGTGCCAGCTCACCACCCGGGGTTCGGGAAAAACTGTTTTTT. The V and J genes are TRBV18 and TRBJ1-4, with D unclear. The CDR3 has 14 residues. V lost 0 bases to trimming and J lost 8 bases, with 10 bases between them. Germline V gene sequence: CDR1 KGHSH, CDR2 LQKENI.

This clone was observed once. The chain carries TRBV12-3 or TRBV12-4 and TRBJ1-3; D gene uncertain. The CDR3 runs to 11 residues. V was cut by 7 bases and J by 3 bases, with 4 bases left in between. The CDR3: CASTRGNTIYF. The DNA of the CDR3 is TGTGCCAGCACTCGTGGAAACACCATATATTTT.

This chain's CDR3 is CASSQGTQGAGTEAFF. The CDR3 DNA sequence: TGTGCCAGCAGCCAGGGGACCCAGGGGGCCGGGACTGAAGCTTTCTTT. This chain joins TRBV3-1 (or the pseudogene TRBV3-2) and TRBJ1-1; 8 bases map to TRBD1. CDR3 length: 16 amino acids. V trimming: 3 bases; J trimming: 5 bases; junction bases outside the gene matches: 11. CDR1 is LGHDT, CDR2 YNNKEL, per germline (reference sequence).

This chain connects TRBV6-5 to TRBJ1-1, with D perhaps TRBD1 (5 bases). Trimming took off 4 bases at V and 10 bases at J, with 13 bases between the two ends. Germline CDR1 is MNHEY and CDR2 is SVGAGI. The CDR3 totals 12 residues. The CDR3, as DNA: TGTGCCAGCAGTTCGGGAGGACATGGAGCTTTCTTT. The encoded protein is CASSSGGHGAFF.

This clone was detected many times. The chain joins TRBV10-3 to TRBJ1-2, with 7 bases matching TRBD1. Germline CDR1 reads ENHRY; CDR2 reads SYGVKD. The CDR3 spans 17 residues. V dropped 4 bases and J dropped 0; count of bases not matched to a gene: 11. The CDR3 DNA follows: TGTGCCATCAGTGGCCCCGACAGGGTTGAAGCTAACTATGGCTACACCTTC. Its translation: CAISGPDRVEANYGYTF.

The rearrangement joins TRBV3-1 (or the pseudogene TRBV3-2) to TRBJ1-1; no firm D call. The CDR3 has 15 residues. Germline CDR1 reads LGHDT; CDR2 reads YNNKEL (reference sequence). V was cut by 1 base and J by 0 bases, with 9 bases left in between. The DNA of the CDR3 is TGTGCCAGCAGCCAAGGGGTCAGGCTGAACACTGAAGCTTTCTTT. It codes for CASSQGVRLNTEAFF.

This chain links TRBV9 with TRBJ2-7, with TRBD2 identical over 8 bases. The junction had 4 bases not matched to a gene; V was cut back by 0 bases and J by 2 bases. Per the germline V gene, CDR1 is SGDLS and CDR2 is YYNGEE. CDR3 length: 15 amino acids. The CDR3 sequence: CASSVGSGGPYEQYF. The CDR3 DNA follows: TGTGCCAGCAGCGTAGGCAGCGGGGGCCCCTACGAGCAGTACTTC.

V usage is TRBV7-9 and J usage is TRBJ2-7; possible D gene TRBD2, 5 bases. Germline lookup yields CDR1 SEHNR and CDR2 FQNEAQ (reference sequence). V lost 5 bases, J lost 5 bases, and 13 bases lay in between. There are 13 residues in the CDR3. The CDR3 DNA is TGTGCCAGCAGCGCCCGGGCGAGGGACGAGCAGTACTTC. Encoded protein: CASSARARDEQYF.

V is TRBV30 and J is TRBJ2-2; no reliable D call. The germline CDR1 and CDR2 sequences are GTSNPN and SVGIG (reference sequence). Trimming left V 0 bases short and J 5 bases short, with 7 bases between. The CDR3 spans 13 residues. The CDR3 sequence: CAWSVSRTGELFF. CDR3 DNA sequence: TGTGCCTGGAGTGTTAGTAGAACCGGGGAGCTGTTTTTT.

The chain uses TRBV6-6 and TRBJ2-3; D uncertain. This CDR3 region has 15 residues. CDR1 is MNHNY and CDR2 is SVGAGI in the germline V gene (reference sequence). Between the trimmed V and J ends, which lost 6 bases and 0 bases, there was a span of 13 bases. This CDR3 is CASRPGRFSTDTQYF. CDR3 DNA: TGTGCCAGCAGACCTGGCCGTTTTAGCACAGATACGCAGTATTTT.

This clone was observed once. The chain employs TRBV5-1 and TRBJ2-3; possible D gene TRBD2, 6 bases. V was cut by 3 bases and J by 2 bases, with 13 bases left in between. Per the germline V gene, CDR1 is SGHRS and CDR2 is YFSETQ. The CDR3 loop spans 15 amino acids. The CDR3: CASSSRGDPTDTQYF. In DNA form, the CDR3 reads TGCGCCAGCAGCTCGCGCGGGGACCCCACAGATACGCAGTATTTT.

The genes are TRBV6-5 and TRBJ1-2; D might be TRBD1 (5 bases). Germline values: CDR1 MNHEY, CDR2 SVGAGI. The CDR3 has 12 amino acids. Deletions cut 8 bases from V and 6 bases from J, with 13 bases between. The CDR3 reads CASSNSRDGYTF. The CDR3 DNA follows: TGTGCCAGCTCGAACAGCAGGGATGGCTACACCTTC.

This clone was recorded once. The genes are TRBV10-3 and TRBJ1-5, with 7 bases matching TRBD1. Germline loops: CDR1 ENHRY, CDR2 SYGVKD. V dropped 7 bases and J dropped 0; count of bases not matched to a gene: 0. This CDR3 region has 13 residues. CDR3 in DNA: TGTGCCATCACAGGGGGTAGCAATCAGCCCCAGCATTTT. Translated: CAITGGSNQPQHF.

The V gene is TRBV19, the J gene TRBJ2-5; a weak D match, TRBD2 (5 bases). CDR1 and CDR2 from the germline V gene are LNHDA and SQIVND (reference sequence). The CDR3 consists of 16 residues. V lost 1 base, J lost 5 bases, and 17 bases lay in between. The CDR3 loop reads CASSIGSVGLSETQYF. Written as DNA, the CDR3 is TGTGCCAGTAGTATAGGATCAGTCGGACTCTCCGAGACCCAGTACTTC.

As DNA, the CDR3 is TGTGCCACCAGTGACTCCGGGACAGGGGGCGTTCAGTACAATGAGCAGTTCTTC. Its translation: CATSDSGTGGVQYNEQFF. The chain joins TRBV24-1 to TRBJ2-1, with 12 bases matching TRBD1. Trimming removed 4 bases from V and 4 bases from J; junction bases left unmatched: 10. The CDR3 totals 18 residues. In germline, CDR1 is KGHDR, CDR2 SFDVKD.

The V and J genes are TRBV5-6 and TRBJ1-5; 10 nucleotides align to TRBD1. The CDR3 length is 15 residues. V lost 6 bases to trimming and J lost 4 bases; unmatched junction nucleotides: 7. Per germline, CDR1 SGHDT and CDR2 YYEEEE. The CDR3 DNA follows: TGTGCCAGCACCCGGACAGGGGGAGGGAATCAGCCCCAGCATTTT. As protein: CASTRTGGGNQPQHF. The variable domain in full, completed from reference TRBV5-6 and TRBJ1-5, reads DAGVTQSPTHLIKTRGQQVTLRCSPKSGHDTVSWYQQALGQGPQFIFQYYEEEERQRGNFPDRFSGHQFPNYSSELNVNALLLGDSALYLCASTRTGGGNQPQHFGDGTRLSIL.

The rearrangement uses TRBV5-1 and TRBJ2-3, with TRBD1 as a possible D gene (5 bases). This CDR3 is built from 15 residues. Germline CDR1 and CDR2: SGHRS and YFSETQ. The V end lost 7 bases, the J end lost 2 bases, and 17 bases lay between the germline ends. CDR3 bases: TGCGCCAGCCGAATAATACAGGCGACCACAGATACGCAGTATTTT. Its translation is CASRIIQATTDTQYF.

This clone was observed a handful of times. V and J are TRBV6-2 or TRBV6-3 and TRBJ1-5; D ambiguous. Germline V gene lookup returns CDR1 MNHEY and CDR2 SVGEGT. CDR3 length: 15 amino acids. Trimming took 6 bases from V and 3 from J, leaving 15 bases between them. The CDR3 DNA is TGTGCCAGCAGCCAGCGGTGGCAGTCCAATCAGCCCCAGCATTTT. This gives the protein CASSQRWQSNQPQHF.

The chain uses TRBV30 and TRBJ2-5; 8 positions agree with TRBD1. There are 19 residues in the CDR3. V gave up 1 base and J gave up 5 bases; unmatched junction bases: 21. CDR1 is GTSNPN, CDR2 SVGIG, per germline (reference sequence). CDR3: CAWSGTGTGGFRRRETQYF. The CDR3 nucleotides are TGTGCCTGGAGTGGAACCGGGACAGGAGGCTTTAGAAGGAGGGAGACCCAGTACTTC.

CDR3 protein: CASSLGGTGENTEAFF. In DNA form, the CDR3 reads TGTGCCAGCAGCTTAGGCGGGACAGGGGAGAACACTGAAGCTTTCTTT. The chain couples TRBV7-2 to TRBJ1-1; TRBD1 matches at 10 bases. CDR1 SGHTA and CDR2 FQGNSA come from the germline V gene. The CDR3 covers 16 residues. V was clipped by 1 base and J by 1 base; unmatched bases: 3. Looking up the rest from reference TRBV7-2 and TRBJ1-1 gives the full variable domain: GAGVSQSPSNKVTEKGKDVELRCDPISGHTALYWYRQSLGQGLEFLIYFQGNSAPDKSGLPSDRFSAERTGGSVSTLTIQRTQQEDSAVYLCASSLGGTGENTEAFFGQGTRLTVV.